The rows below give T cell receptor beta chains drawn from one sample of a study of T cells in Graves' hyperthyroidism and ophthalmopathy. TCRdb re-analysed the multiplex PCR reads in MiXCR, keeping a single row per CDR3 protein. This sample has 280,000 or so distinct CDR3 sequences; less than 30% occur once, and the top ten carry 20% to 30%. The sample comprised blood. Receptor source: a man aged 40-55 years with Graves' hyperthyroidism that later progressed to Graves' ophthalmopathy. Each CDR3 is given with its conserved first and last residue. A D gene is named only where the DNA matches it firmly. Clone size is given for some rows only: seen once, a few or many times, or a class if the clone is expanded.

d_gene	abundance	v_gene	j_gene	CDR3nt	CDR3aa
-	many	TRBV30	TRBJ1-5	TGTGCCTGGAGTGAGGGACACATTAATCAGCCCCAGCATTTT	CAWSEGHINQPQHF
TRBD1	many	TRBV24-1	TRBJ2-2	TGTGCCACCCAAGAAAGGACAGGGGACGGGGAGCTGTTTTTT	CATQERTGDGELFF
-	many	TRBV28	TRBJ2-7	TGTGCCAGCAGTTTTTTAGCCCGCCGGGGCGCGCCCTACGAGCAGTACTTC	CASSFLARRGAPYEQYF
-	-	TRBV12-3/TRBV12-4	TRBJ1-5	TGTGCCAGCAGTTTAGAGGGGTCCGACAACCAGCCCCAGCATTTT	CASSLEGSDNQPQHF
-	-	TRBV28	TRBJ2-7	TGTGCCAGCAGTTTTACGGGAGCTCTTTACGAGCAGTACTTC	CASSFTGALYEQYF
-	many	TRBV10-3	TRBJ1-1	TGTGCCATCAGTGAGTCGACCAGGGTGGTCGCTGAAGCTTTCTTT	CAISESTRVVAEAFF
-	many	TRBV5-4	TRBJ1-1	TGTGCCAGCAGCTCGCCCCCGTCGGGCACTGAAGCTCTCTTT	CASSSPPSGTEALF
TRBD1	many	TRBV29-1	TRBJ1-2	TGCAGCGTTCAGAGGACAGGGGATGGCTATGGCTACACCTTC	CSVQRTGDGYGYTF
-	many	TRBV24-1	TRBJ2-7	TGTGCCACCAGTGCGCGAGGGGCGCACGAGCAGCACTTC	CATSARGAHEQHF
TRBD2	many	TRBV10-2	TRBJ2-5	TGCGCCAGCACTTCGGGGGTAGCGGGAATACAAGAGACCCAGTACTTC	CASTSGVAGIQETQYF
TRBD1	-	TRBV24-1	TRBJ2-7	TGTGCCACCAGTGATGGGGACAGGGGGGTTTACGAGCAGTACTTC	CATSDGDRGVYEQYF
-	many	TRBV5-1	TRBJ2-5	TGCGCCAGCAGCGCCGGGGGAGAGGAGACCCAGTACTTC	CASSAGGEETQYF
TRBD1	many	TRBV11-2	TRBJ1-1	TGTGCCAGCAGTCATTGGGGACAGGGTAGGAGATCTGAAGCTTTCTTT	CASSHWGQGRRSEAFF
-	many	TRBV28	TRBJ1-5	TGTGCCAGCAGCCAGTTTATGCAGCCCCAGCATTTT	CASSQFMQPQHF
-	many	TRBV28	TRBJ2-7	TGTGCCAGCAGGATGCGGGACAGCTCCTACGAGCAGTACTTC	CASRMRDSSYEQYF
-	many	TRBV13	TRBJ1-3	TGTGCCAGCAGCCGAGTTGAGGGGGGACTTACGTCTGGAAACACCATATATTTT	CASSRVEGGLTSGNTIYF
TRBD1	many	TRBV5-4	TRBJ1-3	TGTGCCAGCAGAGACAGGGGCTCTGGAAACACCATATATTTT	CASRDRGSGNTIYF
-	once	TRBV28	TRBJ2-5	TGTGCCAGCAGTCAGGGGAGCCTCCAAGAGACCCAGTACTTC	CASSQGSLQETQYF
-	many	TRBV6-1	TRBJ1-3	TGTGCCAGCAGTGAAGGGGGCGAGTCTGGAAACACCATATATTTT	CASSEGGESGNTIYF
-	-	TRBV6-2/TRBV6-3	TRBJ1-2	TGTGCCAGCACAACCGGGGGTGGCTACACCTTC	CASTTGGGYTF
-	many	TRBV6-5	TRBJ2-7	TGTGCCAGCAGCCCCGTTCCGGCGTCGGGAACGCTCGAGCAGTACTTC	CASSPVPASGTLEQYF
TRBD1	many	TRBV12-3/TRBV12-4	TRBJ1-1	TGTGCCAGCAGTTTAACAGGGGGCGCCTCTGAAGCTTTCTTT	CASSLTGGASEAFF
TRBD2	many	TRBV29-1	TRBJ2-5	TGCAGCGTTGTGAATAGCGGGAGGGGCCAAGAGACCCAGTACTTC	CSVVNSGRGQETQYF
TRBD1	-	TRBV7-3	TRBJ1-2	TGTGCCAGCAGCTTAATCGGTGGGACAGGGGATGGCTACACCTTC	CASSLIGGTGDGYTF
TRBD1	many	TRBV5-1	TRBJ2-7	TGCGCCAGCAGCCAAACCGGGACAGGGCTTAACGAGCAGTACTTC	CASSQTGTGLNEQYF
TRBD2	many	TRBV30	TRBJ2-7	TGTGCCTGGAGTGGACTAGCGGGAAACGAGCAGTACTTC	CAWSGLAGNEQYF
-	many	TRBV19	TRBJ1-5	TGTGCCACCAAAACGGGGGGTAGCAATCAGCCCCAGCATTTT	CATKTGGSNQPQHF
-	many	TRBV28	TRBJ1-5	TGTGCCAGCACCACCCGAGAGGGTAGCAATCAGCCCCAGCATTTT	CASTTREGSNQPQHF
TRBD2	many	TRBV29-1	TRBJ2-7	TGCAGCGCCCTGGGACTAGCGGAGACCTACGAGCAGTACTTC	CSALGLAETYEQYF
TRBD2	many	TRBV6-1	TRBJ2-7	TGTGCCAGCTCAGAAAGTAGCGGGATGCCCGGCTACGAGCAGTACTTC	CASSESSGMPGYEQYF
-	many	TRBV29-1	TRBJ1-2	TGCAGCACTTACGACAGGACTAACTATGGCTACACCTTC	CSTYDRTNYGYTF
TRBD1	many	TRBV28	TRBJ2-2	TGTGCCAGCAGTTTATTTGGCAGGGGGCGAGTCGGGGAGCTGTTTTTT	CASSLFGRGRVGELFF
TRBD2	many	TRBV29-1	TRBJ2-5	TGCAGCGTCTATACCCGCGGGGGGGGGCAAGAGACCCAGTACTTC	CSVYTRGGGQETQYF
-	-	TRBV28	TRBJ2-5	TGTGCCAGCAGTTTGGTCCAGGTTTACCAAGAGACCCAGTACTTC	CASSLVQVYQETQYF
TRBD1	many	TRBV5-1	TRBJ2-7	TGCGCCAGCAGCTATGACCCGGGACAGGGGCCCTACGAGCAGTACTTC	CASSYDPGQGPYEQYF
-	many	TRBV4-1	TRBJ1-1	TGCGCCAGCAGACGAATAGCGGGGGGGCGAGGACGTGACACTGAAGCTTTCTTT	CASRRIAGGRGRDTEAFF
-	many	TRBV27	TRBJ1-2	TGTGCCAGCGGAACGGAGGGGTTTGGCTACACCTTC	CASGTEGFGYTF
TRBD1	few	TRBV28	TRBJ2-7	TGTGCCAGCCTGACTAGACAGGGGGCGTACGAGCAGTACTTC	CASLTRQGAYEQYF
-	-	TRBV18	TRBJ2-2	TGTGCCAGCTCACCAGGGGCAGGAACCGGGGAGCTGTTTTTT	CASSPGAGTGELFF
-	-	TRBV12-3/TRBV12-4	TRBJ2-7	TGTGCCAGCAGTACGCGTCCCAGGGGACCGACCTACGAGCAGTACTTC	CASSTRPRGPTYEQYF
-	-	TRBV13	TRBJ2-7	TGTGCCAGCAGCTTAGGCTTTCACGAGCAGTACTTC	CASSLGFHEQYF
-	many	TRBV19	TRBJ2-5	TGTGCCAGTAGTCGGGACGGCGGGGCTGGAGAGACCCAGTACTTC	CASSRDGGAGETQYF
-	-	TRBV19	TRBJ1-5	TGTGCCAGTAGCGCCCCGGGACTTGCACCTCAGCCCCAGCATTTT	CASSAPGLAPQPQHF
TRBD2	-	TRBV4-1	TRBJ2-7	TGCGCCAGCAGCTCACAAATCCCCCTAGCGGGAGGGTCTGACGAGCAGTACTTC	CASSSQIPLAGGSDEQYF
-	many	TRBV9	TRBJ1-2	TGTGCCAGCAGCTTGGAAAACTTCTCTGGCTACACCTTC	CASSLENFSGYTF
TRBD1	-	TRBV12-3/TRBV12-4	TRBJ1-2	TGTGCCAGCAGTTTCACAGGGGAGAGTGGCTACACCTTC	CASSFTGESGYTF
-	many	TRBV2	TRBJ2-7	TGTGCCAGCAGCGGAAGACAGAGAAGGTTATTCGAGCAGTACTTC	CASSGRQRRLFEQYF
TRBD1	many	TRBV20-1	TRBJ2-7	TGCAGTGCTAGAGATCTCGGGACAGGGGGCGGGGGGCGTTCCTACGAGCAGTACTTC	CSARDLGTGGGGRSYEQYF
-	-	TRBV7-9	TRBJ2-7	TGTGCCAGCAGCTTAGACAGCCGCCGGTACTTC	CASSLDSRRYF
-	many	TRBV18	TRBJ2-7	TGTGCCAGCTCACTGTCAACGGGCTCCTACGAGCAGTACTTC	CASSLSTGSYEQYF
-	many	TRBV5-1	TRBJ2-1	TGCGCCAGCAGCTTGGGCAATGAGCAGTTCTTC	CASSLGNEQFF
TRBD1	-	TRBV11-2	TRBJ2-7	TGTGCCAGCAGCGAAAGTAGACAGGGAAATTCCTACGAGCAGTACTTC	CASSESRQGNSYEQYF
-	many	TRBV6-5	TRBJ2-7	TGTGCCAGCAGTCGCGCCGGGACCAACTCCTACGAGCAGTACTTC	CASSRAGTNSYEQYF
-	many	TRBV28	TRBJ2-5	TGTGCCAGCAGTTTTCCCGGGTCAGAGACCCAGTACTTC	CASSFPGSETQYF
-	-	TRBV30	TRBJ1-3	TGTGCCTGGGGGACTGACCCCTCTGGAAACACCATATATTTT	CAWGTDPSGNTIYF